This TCR beta chain appears in the sequencing data of a study of cytomegalovirus exposure and HLA in healthy donors. General study points: Later, an analysis found that common viral pathogens appeared to be linked with several of the most significant clusters. Diagnosis of cytomegalovirus status made by the classifier reportedly showed high specificity and sensitivity. Listed as cytomegalovirus-associated were 164 TCR beta chains.

PCR was performed using 60 Vbeta and 13 Jbeta primers. Using immunoSEQ multiplex PCR, the repertoire was profiled, and TCRdb retains in-frame clones only, with some absent. The sample yields 150,000 or so clones, approximately 78% seen once. To note about this clone: Its target is not known.

Germline values: CDR1 GTSNPN, CDR2 SVGIG (reference sequence). The CDR3 spans 14 residues. With V trimmed by 0 bases and J by 6 bases, 3 bases remained unmatched. The clonotype originates from a female donor in good health and CMV-seronegative. The gene calls are TRBV30 and TRBJ1-5, with TRBD1 matching 9 bases. Sequencing input: PBMCs. CDR3 coding DNA: TGTGCCTGGAGTGTACAGGGGGCGAGTCAGCCCCAGCATTTT. Translating gives CAWSVQGASQPQHF.